The clone carrying this TCR beta chain was counted only a few times. Each CDR3 protein gets one entry after TCRdb re-called the 5' RACE reads with MiXCR. This sample has 46,000 or so distinct CDR3 sequences, with roughly 4% found just once. This record belongs to a study of early T cells in non-severe SARS-CoV-2 infection. The length of the CDR3 is 16 residues. The ends were cut back, 9 bases at V and 1 base at J, with 19 bases in the middle. The germline V gene has CDR1 LNHDA and CDR2 SQIVND (reference sequence). The material sequenced was whole blood. The chain recombines TRBV19 with TRBJ2-4; weak D call: TRBD2 (6 bases). The TCR comes from an adult who was a healthcare worker with PCR-confirmed SARS-CoV-2 infection or an uninfected control (not recorded which). This chain's CDR3 is CASRPRGPHAKNIQYF. The DNA for the CDR3 is TGTGCCAGCCGGCCGCGGGGCCCCCATGCCAAAAACATTCAGTACTTC. Full variable domain (remainder filled in from reference TRBV19 and TRBJ2-4): DGGITQSPKYLFRKEGQNVTLSCEQNLNHDAMYWYRQDPGQGLRLIYYSQIVNDFQKGDIAEGYSVSREKKESFPLTVTSAQKNPTAFYLCASRPRGPHAKNIQYFGAGTRLSVL.